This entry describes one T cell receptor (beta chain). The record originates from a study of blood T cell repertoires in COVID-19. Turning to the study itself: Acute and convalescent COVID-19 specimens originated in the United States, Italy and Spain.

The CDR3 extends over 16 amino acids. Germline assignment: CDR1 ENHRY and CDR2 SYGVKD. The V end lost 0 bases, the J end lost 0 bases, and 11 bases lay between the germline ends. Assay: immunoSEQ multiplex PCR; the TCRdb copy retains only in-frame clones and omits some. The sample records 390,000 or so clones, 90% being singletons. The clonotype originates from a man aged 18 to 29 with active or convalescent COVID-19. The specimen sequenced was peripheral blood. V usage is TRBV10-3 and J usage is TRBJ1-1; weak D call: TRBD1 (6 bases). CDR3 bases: TGTGCCATCAGTGAGTCGGGGGCAAGAATGAACACTGAAGCTTTCTTT. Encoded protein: CAISESGARMNTEAFF.